These T cell receptor beta chains were read from a single sample in a study of beta chain features in type 1 diabetes. Clones were sequenced by immunoSEQ multiplex PCR, and TCRdb holds only the in-frame ones, with some missing. The table records more than 300,000 clones, approximately 8.2% of them present only once. Sequences were obtained from central memory CD4+ T cells from blood. The source is a young woman in good health. CDR3s include the opening cysteine and the closing phenylalanine or tryptophan.

v_call	cdr3_aa
TRBV19	CASSIQGETQYF
TRBV7-2	CASSPRGKGYEQYF
TRBV4-1	CASSQAGGVPYGYTF
TRBV18	CASSPSRGYSYNEQFF
TRBV5-6	CASSAGAGQPQHF
TRBV21-1	CASSYTGTGGVETQYF
TRBV29-1	CSVEYYDEQFF
TRBV28	CASSPGRYGYTF
TRBV7-2	CASSPGLAETYEQYF
TRBV5-4	CASSPGLSGTDTQYF
TRBV7-8	CASTHGTRAGELFF
TRBV6-1	CASSALAGGRQSSYNEQFF